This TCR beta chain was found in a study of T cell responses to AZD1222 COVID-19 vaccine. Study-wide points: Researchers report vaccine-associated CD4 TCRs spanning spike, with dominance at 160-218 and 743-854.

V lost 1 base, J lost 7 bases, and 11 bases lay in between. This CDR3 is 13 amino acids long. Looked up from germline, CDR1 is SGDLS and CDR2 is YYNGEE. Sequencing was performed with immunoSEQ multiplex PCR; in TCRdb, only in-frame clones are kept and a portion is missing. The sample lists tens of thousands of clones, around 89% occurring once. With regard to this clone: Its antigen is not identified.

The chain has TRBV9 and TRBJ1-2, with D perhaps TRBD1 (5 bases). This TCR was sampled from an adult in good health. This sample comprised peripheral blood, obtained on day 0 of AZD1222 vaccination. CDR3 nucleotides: TGTGCCAGCAGCGTATCGGGCCAGGGTGGCTACACCTTC. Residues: CASSVSGQGGYTF.